Following are 3 T cell receptor beta chains from one sample sequenced in a study of OX40 agonist ivuxolimab in advanced cancers. The data were produced by immunoSEQ multiplex PCR, yet TCRdb's version contains in-frame clones alone and is incomplete. This sample has roughly 60,000 clones, with approximately 86% found just once. The sequenced sample was CD4+ or CD8+ T cells sorted from blood, obtained in a trial of the OX40 agonist ivuxolimab. The source is an adult with an advanced solid tumor such as melanoma, head and neck, liver or kidney cancer.

The chain carries TRBV29-1 and TRBJ2-1; no definite D call. The CDR3 consists of 14 residues. Looked up from germline, CDR1 is SQVTM and CDR2 is ANQGSEA. The ends were cut back, 3 bases at V and 6 bases at J, with 15 bases in the middle. The chain's CDR3 is CSVDLSGRLNEQFF. DNA for the CDR3: TGCAGCGTTGACCTCTCCGGTAGGCTCAATGAGCAGTTCTTC.

The chain uses TRBV7-6 and TRBJ2-7; D gene ambiguous. CDR3 length: 12 amino acids. Trimming cost V 3 bases and J 2 bases, with 5 bases left between them. Germline loops: CDR1 SGHVS, CDR2 FNYEAQ. CDR3 residues: CASSLSTYEQYF. CDR3 nucleotide sequence: TGTGCCAGCAGCTTGTCCACCTACGAGCAGTACTTC.

J is TRBJ2-2 and V is TRBV6-1, with D uncertain. Trimming left V 6 bases short and J 0 bases short, with 5 bases between. The CDR3 is 13 residues long. From germline, CDR1 is MNHNS and CDR2 SASEGT. The DNA for the CDR3 is TGTGCCAGCAGAGAATCGAACACCGGGGAGCTGTTTTTT. Encoded protein: CASRESNTGELFF.